The next 15 T cell receptor beta chains were all read from a single sample in a study of T cells after yellow fever vaccination. TCRdb reprocessed the 5' RACE reads with MiXCR, giving one entry per CDR3 protein. The table shows about 220,000 distinct CDR3 sequences, with under 3.5% occurring only once. Here the sequenced sample was CD4+ T cells sorted from PBMCs, taken 10 days after the yellow fever booster vaccination. The receptors were sampled from a man aged 18 to 35 who received the YFV17D yellow fever vaccine.

J is TRBJ2-1 and V is TRBV7-2; D may be TRBD2 (5 bases). CDR1 SGHTA and CDR2 FQGNSA come from the germline V gene. Trimming removed 1 base at V and 3 bases at J, with 10 bases between. The CDR3 contains 15 residues. In nucleotides, the CDR3 is TGTGCCAGCAGCTTAGGAGGGTATAACTACAATGAGCAGTTCTTC. Translation gives CASSLGGYNYNEQFF.

This clonotype was counted between two and nine times. The V gene is TRBV5-4, the J gene TRBJ2-3; 9 bases align to TRBD2. The CDR3 runs to 13 residues. Per the germline V gene, CDR1 is SGHNT and CDR2 is YYREEE (reference sequence). Germline trimming cut 4 bases from V and 7 bases from J; bases unmatched to any gene: 4. In nucleotides, the CDR3 is TGTGCCAGCAGCGGGCGGGGGGGCAATACGCAGTATTTT. Amino acids: CASSGRGGNTQYF.

In its sample, this clonotype was seen many times. The chain uses TRBV29-1 and TRBJ2-4; 7 positions match TRBD1. The CDR3 extends over 14 amino acids. Germline assignment: CDR1 SQVTM and CDR2 ANQGSEA. With 4 bases clipped from V and 0 bases from J, the junction kept 3 bases outside the gene matches. CDR3 bases: TGCAGCGTTGGAAACAGGGGAGCCAAAAACATTCAGTACTTC. Amino acids: CSVGNRGAKNIQYF. The whole variable domain, filled in from reference TRBV29-1 and TRBJ2-4, reads SAVISQKPSRDICQRGTSLTIQCQVDSQVTMMFWYRQQPGQSLTLIATANQGSEATYESGFVIDKFPISRPNLTFSTLTVSNMSPEDSSIYLCSVGNRGAKNIQYFGAGTRLSVL.

This clonotype was seen ten or more times. The chain is built from TRBV7-8 and TRBJ1-5; 10 bases line up with TRBD1. This CDR3 spans 16 amino acids. The V gene end was trimmed by 6 bases and the J gene end by 5 bases; junction bases not matched to a gene: 10. Looked up from germline, CDR1 is SGHVS and CDR2 is FQNEAQ. The CDR3 DNA sequence: TGTGCCAGCAGTACCTCGGGACAGGGGAAATATCAGCCCCAGCATTTT. Translation: CASSTSGQGKYQPQHF.

This clonotype was counted ten times or more. The chain couples TRBV24-1 to TRBJ2-3; 9 bases line up with TRBD1. The germline gives CDR1 KGHDR, CDR2 SFDVKD. This CDR3 has 15 residues. The ends lost 3 bases at V and 5 bases at J; junction bases unmatched: 5. The CDR3 DNA is TGTGCCACCAGTGATACAGGGGGCGCGGGAGATACGCAGTATTTT. This codes for CATSDTGGAGDTQYF.

The V call is TRBV4-1, the J call TRBJ2-5; unclear D gene. Germline assignment: CDR1 MGHRA and CDR2 YSYEKL. The V end lost 4 bases, the J end lost 4 bases, and 16 bases lay between the germline ends. The CDR3 sequence is 15 residues long. The CDR3 bases are TGCGCCAGCAGCCGTCCAGACACTTTCGGAGAGACCCAGTACTTC. It encodes CASSRPDTFGETQYF.

This clonotype was found many times. The DNA for the CDR3 is TGCGCCAGCAGCCGGTGGGTGACAGATGAGACCCAGTACTTC. Protein sequence: CASSRWVTDETQYF. The chain carries TRBV4-3 and TRBJ2-5; possible D gene TRBD1, 5 bases. The CDR3 runs 14 residues. CDR1 LGHNA and CDR2 YSLEER come from the germline V gene. V lost 4 bases and J lost 5, with 14 bases in between.

Turning to this clonotype: This sequence may be a read error, since a much larger clone differs from it by one base. The chain joins TRBV15 to TRBJ2-1; TRBD1 matches at 8 bases. The germline V gene has CDR1 LNHNV and CDR2 YYDKDF (reference sequence). The CDR3 spans 17 residues. Trimming at V came to 0 bases and at J to 9 bases, leaving 13 bases not matched to a gene. CDR3 sequence reads: CATSREFVDRDNGEQFF. The CDR3 nucleotides read TGTGCCACCAGCAGAGAATTCGTGGACAGGGATAACGGTGAGCAGTTCTTC.

This clonotype has at least ten counts. The chain combines TRBV6-5 with TRBJ1-5; 7 bases align to TRBD1. Trimming at V came to 2 bases and at J to 3 bases, leaving 4 bases not matched to a gene. This CDR3 region has 15 residues. Germline CDR1 reads MNHEY; CDR2 reads SVGAGI. This CDR3 reads CASSYDRADNQPQHF. The CDR3 nucleotides are TGTGCCAGCAGTTACGACAGGGCCGACAATCAGCCCCAGCATTTT.

This clonotype was counted between two and nine times. The chain is built from TRBV2 and TRBJ1-1; TRBD1 might be the D (6 bases). The V and J ends lost 4 bases and 2 bases respectively, with 20 bases between them. Per germline, CDR1 SNHLY and CDR2 FYNNEI. This CDR3 has 17 amino acids. The DNA for the CDR3 is TGTGCCAGCAGTGCGAAGCGGGTAGGGGGGCGCAACACTGAAGCTTTCTTT. Translation: CASSAKRVGGRNTEAFF.

This clonotype was found a few times. CDR3 region: CSAVSYWAGIGETQYF. In DNA, the CDR3 is TGCAGTGCTGTGAGTTATTGGGCAGGGATCGGCGAGACCCAGTACTTC. This chain joins TRBV20-1 and TRBJ2-5; tentatively, D is TRBD1 (5 bases). V was shortened by 5 bases and J by 5 bases, with 24 bases between the two germline ends. Germline CDR1 is DFQATT and CDR2 is SNEGSKA (reference sequence). CDR3 length: 16 residues.

This clonotype turned up a few times. V is TRBV5-1 and J is TRBJ1-5; 11 nucleotides line up with TRBD1. Germline V gene lookup returns CDR1 SGHRS and CDR2 YFSETQ. The CDR3 totals 16 residues. V was pared by 4 bases and J by 2 bases, with 5 bases of the junction left unmatched. The CDR3 spells CASSPGQGAGNQPQHF. The CDR3, as DNA: TGCGCCAGCAGCCCCGGACAGGGGGCCGGCAATCAGCCCCAGCATTTT.

This chain joins TRBV6-6 and TRBJ2-7, with D perhaps matching TRBD1 (6 bases). The CDR3 has 12 amino acids. V was trimmed by 6 bases and J by 6 bases, leaving 12 bases between them. Germline V CDR1 and CDR2: MNHNY, SVGAGI (reference sequence). This chain's CDR3 is CASSSQGREQYV. The DNA of the CDR3 is TGTGCCAGCAGCTCACAGGGACGCGAGCAGTACGTC.

This clonotype was recorded a few times. The chain employs TRBV24-1 and TRBJ1-1, with 8 nucleotides matching TRBD1. The CDR3 runs to 20 residues. V lost 0 bases, J lost 5 bases, and 19 bases stayed unmatched. Germline loops: CDR1 KGHDR, CDR2 SFDVKD. The CDR3 reads CATSDLSDLSNRGMWTEAFF. CDR3 nucleotide sequence: TGTGCCACCAGTGATTTGTCGGACCTCTCGAACAGGGGGATGTGGACTGAAGCTTTCTTT.

V and J are TRBV5-1 and TRBJ2-2; a possible D gene is TRBD1 (5 bases). The germline V gene has CDR1 SGHRS and CDR2 YFSETQ. V lost 0 bases and J lost 4, with 7 bases in between. The CDR3 is 14 amino acids. Here the CDR3 reads CASSLDGATGELFF. For the CDR3, the DNA is TGCGCCAGCAGCTTGGATGGGGCCACCGGGGAGCTGTTTTTT.